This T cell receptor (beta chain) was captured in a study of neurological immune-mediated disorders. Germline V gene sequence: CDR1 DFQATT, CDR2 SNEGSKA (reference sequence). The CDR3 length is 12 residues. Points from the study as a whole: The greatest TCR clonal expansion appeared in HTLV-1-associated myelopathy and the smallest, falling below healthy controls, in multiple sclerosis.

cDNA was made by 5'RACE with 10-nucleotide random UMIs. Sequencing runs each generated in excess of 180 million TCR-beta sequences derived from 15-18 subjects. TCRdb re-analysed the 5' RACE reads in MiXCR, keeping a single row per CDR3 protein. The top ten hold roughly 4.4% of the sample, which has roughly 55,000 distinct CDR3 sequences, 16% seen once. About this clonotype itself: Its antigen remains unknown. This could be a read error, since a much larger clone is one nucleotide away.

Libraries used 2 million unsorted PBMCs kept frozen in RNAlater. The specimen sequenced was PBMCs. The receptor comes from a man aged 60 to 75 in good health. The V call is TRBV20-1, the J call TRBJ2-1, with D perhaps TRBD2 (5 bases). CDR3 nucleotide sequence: TGCAGTCTTCGACTACCCCCCAATGAGCAGTTATTC. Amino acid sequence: CSLRLPPNEQLF.